The 30 T cell receptor beta chains below were found in one sample sequenced in a study of T-cell reconstitution after alpha-beta-depleted transplantation in children. Unique molecular identifiers were incorporated during preparation of the TCRbeta library. TCRdb passed the PCR reads through MiXCR, listing each CDR3 protein once. The table lists 550,000 to 600,000 distinct CDR3 sequences, roughly 23% of them singletons, with around an eighth in the top ten. Sequenced material: PBMCs, mostly from graft donor cells, taken 360 days after TCRalphabeta/CD19-depleted stem cell transplant. These receptors were taken from a boy under two years old who had a stem cell transplant for acute myeloid leukemia, so the T cells may come from the graft donor.

In this sample, this clonotype turned up many times. The chain has TRBV20-1 and TRBJ2-7; D call uncertain. The CDR3 is 13 residues long. The V and J ends lost 3 bases and 3 bases respectively, with 12 bases between them. Germline V lookup: CDR1 DFQATT, CDR2 SNEGSKA (reference sequence). This CDR3 reads CSASSGLGYEQYF. Written as DNA, the CDR3 is TGCAGTGCTAGTTCAGGCCTCGGCTACGAGCAGTACTTC.

The J gene is TRBJ2-7, the V gene TRBV20-1, with TRBD2 identical over 13 bases. This CDR3 is 15 amino acids long. Germline CDR1 reads DFQATT; CDR2 reads SNEGSKA (reference sequence). Trimming at V came to 5 bases and at J to 2 bases, leaving 6 bases not matched to a gene. CDR3 residues: CSAGTSGVGAYEQYV. DNA for the CDR3: TGCAGTGCTGGGACTAGCGGGGTTGGGGCCTACGAGCAGTACGTC.

The gene calls are TRBV12-3 or TRBV12-4 and TRBJ2-1, with TRBD2 matching over 15 bases. This CDR3 comprises 20 residues. The V segment lost 2 bases and the J segment 0 bases; nucleotides outside the gene matches: 8. This chain's CDR3 is CASSLPGLAGGRSSYNEQFF. The CDR3 nucleotides read TGTGCCAGCAGTTTACCGGGACTAGCGGGGGGCCGTAGCTCCTACAATGAGCAGTTCTTC.

This clonotype was seen only a few times. V and J are TRBV7-9 and TRBJ2-5, with TRBD2 as a possible D gene (6 bases). The CDR3 sequence is 14 residues long. The germline V gene encodes CDR1 SEHNR and CDR2 FQNEAQ (reference sequence). V was pared by 7 bases and J by 10 bases, with 22 bases between. CDR3 in DNA: TGTGCCAGCAAGGGCACGGGGGTAGATGACAACCAGTACTTC. It specifies CASKGTGVDDNQYF.

J is TRBJ2-7 and V is TRBV15, with D hard to call. The length of the CDR3 is 14 residues. The V end was cut by 0 bases, the J end by 3 bases, with 9 bases between. CDR1 is LNHNV and CDR2 is YYDKDF in the germline V gene (reference sequence). DNA of the CDR3: TGTGCCACCAGCAGAGAAGTACAGCACTACGAGCAGTACGTC. Amino acids: CATSREVQHYEQYV.

V and J are TRBV20-1 and TRBJ2-7; D gene unclear. CDR3 length: 12 residues. Trimming stripped 3 bases from V and 4 bases from J, with 10 bases between. Germline V lookup: CDR1 DFQATT, CDR2 SNEGSKA (reference sequence). CDR3 sequence: CSASLNPYEQYV. CDR3 coding DNA: TGCAGTGCTAGTCTAAATCCGTACGAGCAGTACGTC.

As to this clonotype: Given a much more abundant clone one base away, this may be a read error. The chain couples TRBV6-5 to TRBJ1-5; D not resolved. V lost 4 bases, J lost 3 bases, and 7 bases lay in between. CDR3 length: 13 amino acids. The V gene's germline CDR1 is MNHEY and CDR2 SVGAGI. The CDR3 loop reads CASSSRDNQPQHF. The CDR3 DNA reads TGTGCCAGCAGTTCACGGGACAATCAGCCCCAGCATTTT.

This clonotype was observed at least ten times. The V and J genes are TRBV20-1 and TRBJ1-5; D is unclear. Germline-derived CDR1 and CDR2 are DFQATT and SNEGSKA (reference sequence). The length of the CDR3 is 13 residues. Trimming stripped 2 bases from V and 0 bases from J, with 5 bases between. This CDR3 is CSARKNSNQPQHF. The CDR3 coding sequence is TGCAGTGCTAGAAAGAATAGCAATCAGCCCCAGCATTTT.

This clonotype has at least ten counts. V gene TRBV7-3 combines with J gene TRBJ2-5; 9 bases map to TRBD2. V shed 4 bases and J 9 bases; nucleotides not matched to a gene: 15. CDR3 length: 16 residues. The V gene's germline CDR1 is SGHTA and CDR2 FQGTGA. In DNA, the CDR3 is TGTGCCAGCAGCTCTAAGGGCCGGGTAGCGGGGGAGGCCCAGTACTTC. It specifies CASSSKGRVAGEAQYF.

This clonotype has just a few counts. The J gene is TRBJ1-2, the V gene TRBV12-3 or TRBV12-4; D is undetermined. V shed 3 bases and J shed 12 bases, with 17 bases lying between them. This CDR3 contains 13 residues. The DNA for the CDR3 is TGTGCCAGCAGTTTGGATCTCAGTCGCGGGGACACCTTC. Translation gives CASSLDLSRGDTF.

This rearrangement joins TRBV6-2 or TRBV6-3 to TRBJ2-7; 10 bases are a match to TRBD1. Trimming cost V 4 bases and J 3 bases; bases outside gene matches: 3. The CDR3 contains 14 residues. Germline V lookup: CDR1 MNHEY, CDR2 SVGEGT. CDR3 sequence reads: CASSSGQGFYEQYV. In nucleotides, the CDR3 is TGTGCCAGCAGTTCGGGACAGGGGTTCTACGAGCAGTACGTC.

The chain joins TRBV20-1 to TRBJ2-3; D is possibly TRBD1 or TRBD2 (5 bases each). The CDR3 covers 16 residues. The germline V gene encodes CDR1 DFQATT and CDR2 SNEGSKA (reference sequence). The V end was cut by 2 bases, the J end by 0 bases, with 15 bases between. The CDR3 bases are TGCAGTGCTAGATCCGGACCAGGGAGAAGCACAGATACGCAGTATTTT. Its translation: CSARSGPGRSTDTQYF.

The rearrangement uses TRBV11-3 and TRBJ2-7; tentatively, D is TRBD2 (6 bases). There are 16 residues in the CDR3. The V end lost 2 bases, the J end lost 6 bases, and 20 bases lay between the germline ends. In germline, CDR1 is SGHNT, CDR2 YENEEA. CDR3: CASSLSLSGLRGEQYF. The CDR3 DNA follows: TGTGCCAGCAGCTTAAGCCTTAGCGGCCTTCGGGGCGAGCAGTACTTC.

This clonotype was observed a few times. The genes are TRBV5-1 and TRBJ1-2; D is ambiguous. CDR1 is SGHRS, CDR2 YFSETQ, per germline. The V end was cut by 0 bases, the J end by 4 bases, with 10 bases between. This CDR3 spans 14 amino acids. The CDR3 reads CASSLAGQSYGYTF. The CDR3 DNA follows: TGCGCCAGCAGCTTGGCCGGGCAGAGCTATGGCTACACCTTC.

The genes are TRBV20-1 and TRBJ2-1, with TRBD2 matching over 7 bases. V lost 6 bases and J lost 2; bases outside the gene matches: 10. CDR3 length: 15 amino acids. In germline, CDR1 is DFQATT, CDR2 SNEGSKA (reference sequence). This CDR3 is CSAESSGVAYNEQFF. The CDR3 coding sequence is TGCAGTGCCGAATCAAGCGGGGTTGCCTACAATGAGCAGTTCTTC.

This clonotype was observed a handful of times. The chain links TRBV6-5 to TRBJ2-3; TRBD2 agrees at 8 bases. J gave up 3 bases and V 0 bases, and 8 bases lay outside the gene matches. Germline V gene lookup returns CDR1 MNHEY and CDR2 SVGAGI. The CDR3 is made up of 17 amino acids. The chain's CDR3 is CASSYSRVAGKTDTQYF. The CDR3 DNA sequence: TGTGCCAGCAGTTACTCGAGGGTAGCGGGGAAGACAGATACGCAGTATTTT.

The genes are TRBV20-1 and TRBJ2-2; weak D call: TRBD2 (6 bases). CDR3 length: 18 amino acids. Trimming removed 6 bases from V and 1 base from J, with 24 bases in between. Germline V lookup: CDR1 DFQATT, CDR2 SNEGSKA (reference sequence). The CDR3 nucleotides read TGCAGTGCCCAGAGGCGGGACTCTCCGAAGTTGAACACCGGGGAGCTGTTTTTT. Amino acids: CSAQRRDSPKLNTGELFF.

In this sample, this clonotype turned up many times. The rearrangement links TRBV15 to TRBJ1-5; TRBD1 matches at 7 bases. V lost 0 bases, J lost 0 bases, and 11 bases stayed unmatched. CDR1 is LNHNV and CDR2 is YYDKDF in the germline V gene (reference sequence). The CDR3 contains 19 residues. The CDR3 loop is CATSRDGWQGGYSNQPQHF. The CDR3, as DNA: TGTGCCACCAGCAGAGATGGATGGCAGGGGGGATATAGCAATCAGCCCCAGCATTTT.

The gene calls are TRBV20-1 and TRBJ2-7; D may be TRBD1 (7 bases). This CDR3 is 14 amino acids long. Germline values: CDR1 DFQATT, CDR2 SNEGSKA (reference sequence). Deletions cut 5 bases from V and 1 base from J, with 15 bases between. This CDR3 reads CSAGRQGGSYEQYV. The CDR3 coding sequence is TGCAGTGCTGGCCGACAGGGAGGTTCCTACGAGCAGTACGTC.

Ten or more counts support this clonotype. Here the CDR3 omits its conserved ending phenylalanine or tryptophan, so a read error is the likely source. The DNA is omitted, as the CDR3 cannot be located on it reliably, and the CDR3 follows TCRdb's listing. The rearrangement uses TRBV6-6 and TRBJ2-4; TRBD1, the table's D call, lacks a check against the DNA. Germline V gives CDR1 MNHNY, CDR2 SVGAGI (reference sequence). The CDR3 comprises 11 residues, both ends counted. The CDR3: CASSYRDRSND.

Ten or more counts support this clonotype. V and J are TRBV20-1 and TRBJ2-1, with 7 bases that match TRBD2. J lost 0 bases, V lost 0 bases, and 8 bases had no gene match. This CDR3 comprises 17 residues. CDR1 and CDR2 (germline): DFQATT, SNEGSKA (reference sequence). The CDR3, as DNA: TGCAGTGCTAGAGATAGTCGCGGCGGGAGCTCCTACAATGAGCAGTTCTTC. It is translated as CSARDSRGGSSYNEQFF.

The V call is TRBV18, the J call TRBJ1-5; TRBD1 aligns across 7 bases. Trimming cost V 4 bases and J 7 bases; bases outside gene matches: 10. Germline loops: CDR1 KGHSH, CDR2 LQKENI. The CDR3 loop spans 15 amino acids. This chain's CDR3 is CASSLGQSSGQPQHF. The CDR3 DNA reads TGTGCCAGCTCACTGGGACAGAGTTCAGGCCAGCCCCAGCATTTT.

This clonotype was picked up a small number of times. The V gene is TRBV20-1, the J gene TRBJ1-4; D is unclear. The CDR3 sequence is 15 residues long. Germline V gene sequence: CDR1 DFQATT, CDR2 SNEGSKA (reference sequence). V lost 2 bases and J lost 0, with 10 bases in between. CDR3 loop: CSARMWPATNEKLFF. Written as DNA, the CDR3 is TGCAGTGCTAGAATGTGGCCAGCAACTAATGAAAAACTGTTTTTT.

The J gene is TRBJ2-3, the V gene TRBV3-1; D may be TRBD2 (5 bases). V was trimmed by 3 bases and J by 8 bases, leaving 15 bases between them. CDR1 is LGHDT, CDR2 YNNKEL, per germline (reference sequence). This CDR3 comprises 14 residues. The CDR3 DNA reads as TGTGCCAGCAGCCACCTATCGGCGGGTCGTACGCAGTATTTT. Protein sequence: CASSHLSAGRTQYF.

The table lists this clonotype with many counts. This sequence joins TRBV6-5 and TRBJ1-1, with D perhaps matching TRBD1 (6 bases). The CDR3 sequence is 13 residues long. V was trimmed by 6 bases and J by 1 base, leaving 9 bases between them. In germline, CDR1 is MNHEY, CDR2 SVGAGI. The CDR3 DNA reads TGTGCCAGCAGCGGGGGGCCGAACACTGAAGCTTTCTTT. Its translation: CASSGGPNTEAFF.

The chain is built from TRBV4-2 and TRBJ2-3, with TRBD1 matching over 7 bases. Looked up from germline, CDR1 is LGHNA and CDR2 is YNFKEQ. CDR3 length equals 16 residues. With 4 bases clipped from V and 0 bases from J, the junction kept 7 bases outside the gene matches. CDR3 residues: CASSPMRDSSTDTQYF. For the CDR3, the DNA is TGTGCCAGCAGCCCAATGAGGGACAGTAGCACAGATACGCAGTATTTT.

This clonotype occurred many times. V usage is TRBV11-3 and J usage is TRBJ2-2, with 7 bases lining up with TRBD1. J was trimmed by 0 bases and V by 6 bases; bases with no gene match: 4. CDR3 size: 15 residues. CDR1 and CDR2 from the germline V gene are SGHNT and YENEEA. CDR3 in amino acids: CASRTGSTNTGELFF. Here the CDR3 DNA reads TGTGCCAGCAGGACAGGGTCTACGAACACCGGGGAGCTGTTTTTT.

The table lists this clonotype with a count of one. The chain links TRBV4-3 to TRBJ2-6, with unresolved D. V lost 6 bases, J lost 5 bases, and 11 bases lay in between. The CDR3 is made up of 14 amino acids. Germline loops: CDR1 LGHNA, CDR2 YSLEER. The CDR3 DNA sequence: TGCGCCAGCAGACCCCTAGGGAGGGCCAACGTCCTGACTTTC. This translates into CASRPLGRANVLTF.

In this sample, this clonotype turned up many times. V and J are TRBV7-9 and TRBJ2-3; a weak D match, TRBD2 (5 bases). V lost 10 bases and J lost 3, with 17 bases in between. The CDR3 sequence is 14 residues long. Germline CDR1 and CDR2: SEHNR and FQNEAQ (reference sequence). In DNA, the CDR3 is TGTGCCACACTAGGACGCCCAAGTACAGATACGCAGTATTTT. Translated: CATLGRPSTDTQYF.

This clonotype has a count of ten or more. The J gene is TRBJ2-1, the V gene TRBV7-2, with TRBD1 as a possible D gene (6 bases). Germline V gene lookup returns CDR1 SGHTA and CDR2 FQGNSA. V was pared by 5 bases and J by 5 bases, with 16 bases between. This CDR3 has 15 amino acids. This CDR3 is CASSPRTARNNEQFF. The CDR3 DNA is TGTGCCAGCAGCCCAAGGACAGCGAGAAACAATGAGCAGTTCTTC.